These 21 T cell receptor beta chains came from one sample sequenced in a study of beta chain features in type 1 diabetes. Expressed TCRB transcripts were sequenced because the isolated RNA had all been reverse transcribed beforehand. Repertoires were generated with immunoSEQ multiplex PCR, while TCRdb's copy carries only in-frame clones and drops some. The sample has roughly 100,000 clones, 25% to 30% seen once; the top ten hold about 0.49%. Their recognized antigens are unknown. Whole-study results and caveats: Within each of all four CD4+ subsets, Type 1 diabetes patients had TCRB CDR3s that were moderately but significantly shorter.

Source material: central memory CD4+ T cells from blood. The receptors stem from a woman aged 18-30 years with type 1 diabetes.

The chain joins TRBV5-4 to TRBJ2-2, with D hard to call. V was pared by 2 bases and J by 0 bases, with 8 bases between. Per the germline V gene, CDR1 is SGHNT and CDR2 is YYREEE (reference sequence). The length of the CDR3 is 15 residues. CDR3 loop: CASSFATSNTGELFF. In nucleotides, the CDR3 is TGTGCCAGCAGCTTTGCGACTTCGAACACCGGGGAGCTGTTTTTT.

This clone came up a few times. In DNA form, the CDR3 reads TGTGCCAGCAGCTCTGGGGGGGCGCAGGCCAAAAACATTCAGTACTTC. It is translated as CASSSGGAQAKNIQYF. The chain has TRBV5-4 and TRBJ2-4; D might be TRBD2 (7 bases). CDR1 is SGHNT and CDR2 is YYREEE in the germline V gene (reference sequence). The V end was cut by 3 bases, the J end by 1 base, with 14 bases between. CDR3 size: 16 residues. Full variable domain (missing parts from reference TRBV5-4 and TRBJ2-4): ETGVTQSPTHLIKTRGQQVTLRCSSQSGHNTVSWYQQALGQGPQFIFQYYREEENGRGNFPPRFSGLQFPNYSSELNVNALELDDSALYLCASSSGGAQAKNIQYFGAGTRLSVL.

This clone was counted a few times. V gene TRBV9 combines with J gene TRBJ2-2; 14 nucleotides align to TRBD2. Per the germline V gene, CDR1 is SGDLS and CDR2 is YYNGEE. Trimming took 0 bases from V and 5 from J; bases not matched to a gene: 6. The CDR3 sequence is 18 residues long. The CDR3 DNA reads as TGTGCCAGCAGCGTAGGGACTAGCGGGAGGCAAAGGACCGGGGAGCTGTTTTTT. This translates into CASSVGTSGRQRTGELFF.

The rearrangement joins TRBV7-2 to TRBJ1-2; 8 positions agree with TRBD1. V shed 2 bases and J 4 bases; nucleotides not matched to a gene: 3. CDR3 length: 14 residues. The germline gives CDR1 SGHTA, CDR2 FQGNSA. The CDR3 region is CASSLFGQGYGYTF. For the CDR3, the DNA is TGTGCCAGCAGCTTATTCGGACAGGGCTATGGCTACACCTTC.

The chain combines TRBV7-9 with TRBJ2-7; TRBD1 matches 9 bases. V lost 5 bases and J lost 0; bases outside the gene matches: 5. Germline V gene lookup returns CDR1 SEHNR and CDR2 FQNEAQ (reference sequence). The CDR3 loop spans 15 amino acids. The CDR3, as DNA: TGTGCCAGCAGCCCAGGACAGGGGAGCTCCTACGAGCAGTACTTC. Its translation is CASSPGQGSSYEQYF.

The V and J genes are TRBV6-1 and TRBJ2-5; D call uncertain. The ends were cut back, 5 bases at V and 3 bases at J, with 10 bases in the middle. CDR3 size: 13 residues. Germline CDR1 MNHNS, CDR2 SASEGT. The CDR3 reads CASSKTYKETQYF. Here the CDR3 DNA reads TGTGCCAGCAGTAAGACTTACAAAGAGACCCAGTACTTC.

This clone came up a few times. The CDR3 is CASSLIGGQNYGYTF. The CDR3 DNA follows: TGTGCCAGCAGCTTAATAGGGGGACAGAACTATGGCTACACCTTC. The chain recombines TRBV7-2 with TRBJ1-2, with TRBD1 matching 7 bases. The V gene's germline CDR1 is SGHTA and CDR2 FQGNSA. The CDR3 loop spans 15 amino acids. V lost 2 bases and J lost 2; bases outside the gene matches: 5.

This clone has more than one count but fewer than ten. The chain has TRBV5-1 and TRBJ2-5; 8 positions match TRBD1. This CDR3 contains 13 residues. Trimming took 7 bases from V and 9 from J; bases not matched to a gene: 11. Germline lookup yields CDR1 SGHRS and CDR2 YFSETQ. DNA for the CDR3: TGCGCCAGCGGAGAGACAGGGGCTATGGCCCAGTACTTC. It specifies CASGETGAMAQYF.

This clone was detected only a few times. The rearrangement joins TRBV19 to TRBJ2-3; 15 bases align to TRBD2. The CDR3 is made up of 15 amino acids. The germline V gene encodes CDR1 LNHDA and CDR2 SQIVND (reference sequence). V trimming: 9 bases; J trimming: 5 bases; junction bases outside the gene matches: 6. CDR3 protein: CASAPGLAGGDTQYF. CDR3 nucleotides: TGTGCCAGCGCTCCGGGACTAGCGGGAGGAGATACGCAGTATTTT.

V is TRBV19 and J is TRBJ2-6, with 8 bases lining up with TRBD2. Trimming at V came to 8 bases and at J to 2 bases, leaving 14 bases not matched to a gene. CDR1 is LNHDA and CDR2 is SQIVND in the germline V gene (reference sequence). The CDR3 totals 18 residues. Here the CDR3 reads CASCGGAGGGPGANVLTF. The CDR3 DNA is TGTGCCAGTTGTGGTGGCGCGGGAGGCGGACCTGGGGCCAACGTCCTGACTTTC.

The chain is built from TRBV14 and TRBJ2-2; the match to TRBD2 covers 7 bases. CDR3 length: 15 residues. Germline values: CDR1 SGHDN, CDR2 FVKESK. After removal of 6 bases from V and 6 bases from J, the junction contained 10 bases not matched to a gene. The CDR3 here is CASSFTAGASGELFF. CDR3 in DNA: TGTGCCAGCAGTTTTACGGCGGGAGCTTCCGGGGAGCTGTTTTTT.

As concerns this clone: An end of the junction differs from the germline gene, which may be a read error. The chain couples TRBV30 to TRBJ2-7; 7 bases are shared with TRBD1. The CDR3 has 14 amino acids. Germline V gene lookup returns CDR1 GTSNPN and CDR2 SVGIG (reference sequence). In nucleotides, the CDR3 is TGTACCTGGAGTCGTCGGCAGGGGGTTTCCGAGCAGTACTTC. It is translated as CTWSRRQGVSEQYF.

The gene calls are TRBV28 and TRBJ1-3, with D perhaps TRBD1 (6 bases). The V and J ends lost 4 bases and 4 bases respectively, with 14 bases between them. CDR3 length: 15 residues. The germline V gene encodes CDR1 MDHEN and CDR2 SYDVKM. As DNA, the CDR3 is TGTGCCAGCAGTTACGGGGGGCGAAGAGGAAACACCATATATTTT. Protein sequence: CASSYGGRRGNTIYF.

This clone was observed a handful of times. This sequence joins TRBV4-1 and TRBJ1-4, with TRBD1 as a possible D gene (5 bases). V lost 2 bases and J 7 bases, leaving 11 bases between the germline ends. The germline V gene has CDR1 MGHRA and CDR2 YSYEKL. The CDR3 loop spans 14 amino acids. CDR3 nucleotides: TGCGCCAGCAGCCAACAGGGTTCGAGTGAAAAACTGTTTTTT. This codes for CASSQQGSSEKLFF.

The J gene is TRBJ1-4, the V gene TRBV4-2; D not resolved. The CDR3 runs to 16 residues. V lost 1 base, J lost 3 bases, and 12 bases lay in between. Germline CDR1 LGHNA, CDR2 YNFKEQ. CDR3 residues: CASSQAYRGANEKLFF. In DNA form, the CDR3 reads TGTGCCAGCAGCCAAGCTTACCGCGGGGCTAATGAAAAACTGTTTTTT.

A few counts support this clone. This chain connects TRBV5-6 to TRBJ2-2; D is unclear. V was shortened by 0 bases and J by 1 base, with 4 bases between the two germline ends. Germline values: CDR1 SGHDT, CDR2 YYEEEE. The CDR3 runs 14 residues. CDR3 DNA: TGTGCCAGCAGCTTGGACGGGAACACCGGGGAGCTGTTTTTT. Protein sequence: CASSLDGNTGELFF.

For the CDR3, the DNA is TGTGCCAGCACCCCGACAGGGCACACTGAAGCTTTCTTT. This translates into CASTPTGHTEAFF. The chain uses TRBV2 and TRBJ1-1; TRBD1 matches at 7 bases. The junction had 5 bases not matched to a gene; V was cut back by 7 bases and J by 3 bases. The CDR3 consists of 13 residues. CDR1 is SNHLY, CDR2 FYNNEI, per germline.

The chain combines TRBV30 with TRBJ2-3, with D possibly being TRBD1 (6 bases). This CDR3 is 13 amino acids long. The ends were cut back, 2 bases at V and 3 bases at J, with 9 bases in the middle. CDR1 is GTSNPN and CDR2 is SVGIG in the germline V gene (reference sequence). The CDR3: CAWSWGRTDTQYF. CDR3 DNA sequence: TGTGCCTGGAGTTGGGGGCGGACAGATACGCAGTATTTT.

In its sample, this clone was seen a few times. The chain uses TRBV30 and TRBJ2-7; 8 positions agree with TRBD2. Germline trimming cut 4 bases from V and 4 bases from J; bases unmatched to any gene: 6. This CDR3 has 13 residues. The germline V gene has CDR1 GTSNPN and CDR2 SVGIG (reference sequence). The CDR3 sequence is CAWKAGGTYEQYV. The CDR3 DNA is TGTGCCTGGAAGGCGGGAGGAACGTACGAGCAGTACGTC.

The V and J genes are TRBV5-6 and TRBJ2-1, with D perhaps matching TRBD1 (5 bases). The CDR3 runs to 14 residues. Germline V gene sequence: CDR1 SGHDT, CDR2 YYEEEE. The germline V and J ends were trimmed by 3 bases and 4 bases, with 11 bases remaining between them. In DNA, the CDR3 is TGTGCCAGCAGCTGGGCAGGGCTTTACAATGAGCAGTTCTTC. Amino acids: CASSWAGLYNEQFF.

As for this clone: This sample also contains other DNA sequences that code for the same CDR3. This rearrangement joins TRBV6-6 to TRBJ2-3; the D is unclear. Trimming removed 0 bases at V and 0 bases at J, with 4 bases between. The CDR3 runs 14 residues. The V gene's germline CDR1 is MNHNY and CDR2 SVGAGI (reference sequence). CDR3 in DNA: TGTGCCAGCAGTTACTCGGCTAGCACAGATACGCAGTATTTT. Protein product: CASSYSASTDTQYF.